A selection of T cell receptor beta chains follows, all from one sample in a study of CD8+CD57+ T cells in acquired aplastic anemia. Via MiXCR, TCRdb re-called the reads, giving one row per CDR3 protein. The sample records under 200,000 distinct CDR3 sequences, 55% to 75% being singletons. The sample comprised sorted CD4+, CD8+, or CD8+CD57+ T cells (not recorded which) from PBMCs. Source of these receptors: a human donor in good health. Each CDR3 is given with its conserved first and last residue. Each record gives: clone size, J gene, V gene, D gene, CDR3 protein, CDR3 DNA. The D gene is left open where the match is weak. The size entry is marked missing in some rows and otherwise reads once, few, many or a size class.

.	TRBJ2-3	TRBV10-1	.	CATETSPSTDTQYF	TGCGCCACCGAGACTAGTCCTAGCACAGATACGCAGTATTTT
many	TRBJ1-3	TRBV9	.	CASSVATDTQSSGNTIYF	TGTGCCAGCAGCGTAGCGACGGACACTCAGAGCTCTGGAAACACCATATATTTT
.	TRBJ2-5	TRBV20-1	.	CSARFSGSLELETQYF	TGCAGTGCTAGGTTCTCCGGGAGCTTAGAGTTAGAGACCCAGTACTTC
.	TRBJ2-3	TRBV19	TRBD2	CASSPGLGADTQYF	TGTGCCAGTAGTCCCGGACTAGGCGCAGATACGCAGTATTTT
.	TRBJ1-5	TRBV20-1	TRBD1	CSAKPGQGLQPQHF	TGCAGTGCCAAACCGGGACAGGGACTTCAGCCCCAGCATTTT
once	TRBJ2-7	TRBV11-2	TRBD2	CASSKSGLAGGGTYEQYF	TGTGCCAGCAGCAAATCGGGACTAGCGGGAGGCGGGACCTACGAGCAGTACTTC
.	TRBJ2-3	TRBV5-1	.	CASSSGLYTDTQYF	TGCGCCAGCAGCTCGGGACTCTATACAGATACGCAGTATTTT
.	TRBJ1-5	TRBV15	.	CATSRDLWDSGQPQHF	TGTGCCACCAGCAGAGATCTTTGGGATTCAGGGCAGCCCCAGCATTTT
.	TRBJ2-7	TRBV13	TRBD1	CASSPTGQGVFEQYF	TGTGCCAGCAGCCCCACGGGACAGGGGGTATTCGAGCAGTACTTC
many	TRBJ2-1	TRBV24-1	.	CATSDYYNEQFF	TGTGCCACCAGTGATTACTACAATGAGCAGTTCTTC
.	TRBJ1-5	TRBV19	TRBD1	CASSRGTGVNQPQHF	TGTGCCAGTAGTAGAGGGACAGGGGTCAATCAGCCCCAGCATTTT
.	TRBJ1-6	TRBV2	.	CASSEIGAALHF	TGTGCCAGCAGTGAGATCGGGGCGGCCCTCCACTTT
.	TRBJ2-7	TRBV15	.	CATSARDEQYF	TGTGCCACCAGCGCGCGGGACGAGCAGTACTTC